One sample yielded the 16 T cell receptor beta chains listed below, sequenced in a study of Graves' ophthalmopathy and Graves' hyperthyroidism. The sequenced template was RNA, covering the TCR beta CDR3 region. First-round RT-PCR relied on HTBI primers, and a second-round multiplex PCR came next. TCRdb reprocessed the multiplex PCR reads with MiXCR, giving one entry per CDR3 protein. The sample holds 260,000 or so distinct CDR3 sequences; around 50% are singletons and the top ten take less than 60%. Sequencing input: peripheral blood. The origin of the receptors is an adult man with Graves' ophthalmopathy.

This sequence joins TRBV19 and TRBJ2-3; 9 positions match TRBD2. Trimming took 1 base from V and 1 from J; bases not matched to a gene: 6. CDR1 and CDR2 (germline): LNHDA, SQIVND (reference sequence). The CDR3 is 17 amino acids. The CDR3 here is CASSIGGSGRGTDTQYF. CDR3 DNA sequence: TGTGCCAGTAGTATAGGAGGTAGCGGGAGAGGCACAGATACGCAGTATTTT.

This clonotype has only a few counts. V and J are TRBV7-9 and TRBJ2-7; D may be TRBD1 (6 bases). Per the germline V gene, CDR1 is SEHNR and CDR2 is FQNEAQ (reference sequence). The CDR3 is 14 amino acids. With 1 base removed from V and 3 bases from J, the gap between germline ends came to 10 bases. CDR3 loop: CASSLGDRHYEQYF. DNA for the CDR3: TGTGCCAGCAGCTTAGGAGACAGGCACTACGAGCAGTACTTC.

The chain has TRBV7-2 and TRBJ1-2; the D gene is possibly TRBD1 (6 bases). The CDR3 is 16 residues long. Germline lookup yields CDR1 SGHTA and CDR2 FQGNSA. The V gene lost 2 bases and the J gene lost 0 bases, with 13 bases spanning the gap. The CDR3 region has the DNA TGTGCCAGCAGCTTATTCGGACAGCTAGCTAACTATGGCTACACCTTC. Its protein is CASSLFGQLANYGYTF.

On this clonotype itself: Germline and junction disagree at one end, which may indicate a read error. This rearrangement joins TRBV6-5 to TRBJ2-5; maybe TRBD2 (5 bases). The CDR3 spans 12 residues. The V gene's germline CDR1 is MNHEY and CDR2 SVGAGI. The CDR3 coding sequence is TGTGCCAGCAGTCCGGTCGGGGAGACCCAGTGCTTC. It translates to CASSPVGETQCF.

This clonotype was detected only a few times. The V and J genes are TRBV20-1 and TRBJ2-7; D remains unclear. The germline V gene encodes CDR1 DFQATT and CDR2 SNEGSKA (reference sequence). CDR3 length equals 15 residues. The V end lost 6 bases, the J end lost 3 bases, and 21 bases lay between the germline ends. As DNA, the CDR3 is TGCAGTGCCAGCAGCTTGGCATACAGTAGCTACGAGCAGTACTTC. Translated: CSASSLAYSSYEQYF.

This clonotype has just a few counts. The V and J genes are TRBV12-3 or TRBV12-4 and TRBJ2-7; D may match TRBD1 or TRBD2 (5 bases each). Trimming took off 6 bases at V and 5 bases at J, with 26 bases between the two ends. CDR3 length: 17 amino acids. The DNA of the CDR3 is TGTGCCAGCAGCCCTAGAGGGGTTAGGGCCCTAGGGGACGAGCAGTACTTC. Translating it yields CASSPRGVRALGDEQYF.

Turning to this clonotype: This may stem from a read error, because a much larger clone lies one nucleotide away. The V call is TRBV7-9, the J call TRBJ1-1; D remains unclear. Per germline, CDR1 SEHNR and CDR2 FQNEAQ (reference sequence). The V end was cut by 4 bases, the J end by 1 base, with 7 bases between. This CDR3 contains 13 residues. CDR3 amino acids: CASSCHRNTEAFF. CDR3 nucleotide sequence: TGTGCCAGCAGCTGCCACAGGAACACTGAAGCTTTCTTT. The full variable domain, completed using reference TRBV7-9 and TRBJ1-1, is DTGVSQNPRHKITKRGQNVTFRCDPISEHNRLYWYRQTLGQGPEFLTYFQNEAQLEKSRLLSDRFSAERPKGSFSTLEIQRTEQGDSAMYLCASSCHRNTEAFFGQGTRLTVV.

The chain links TRBV2 to TRBJ1-4; D is perhaps TRBD1 (5 bases). Trimming took off 7 bases at V and 8 bases at J, with 14 bases between the two ends. Germline loops: CDR1 SNHLY, CDR2 FYNNEI. The CDR3 totals 13 residues. The CDR3 region is CASNPEGREKLFF. The CDR3 DNA is TGTGCCAGCAACCCGGAGGGGCGCGAAAAACTGTTTTTT.

This clonotype was detected only a few times. The rearrangement joins TRBV6-5 to TRBJ2-7; 8 nucleotides match TRBD2. With V trimmed by 6 bases and J by 6 bases, 4 bases remained unmatched. This CDR3 has 12 residues. Germline V gene sequence: CDR1 MNHEY, CDR2 SVGAGI. The CDR3 nucleotides are TGTGCCAGCAGGCGTACTAGCGGCGAGCAGTACTTC. Protein: CASRRTSGEQYF.

Concerning this clonotype: Possible read error: a much larger clone is one base away. This rearrangement joins TRBV20-1 to TRBJ1-5; D remains unclear. This CDR3 contains 12 residues. From germline, CDR1 is DFQATT and CDR2 SNEGSKA (reference sequence). The CDR3 DNA sequence: TGCAGTGCTGGAGATGGCAATCAGCCCCAGCATTTT. This encodes CSAGDGNQPQHF.

At least ten counts were recorded for this clonotype. This chain uses TRBV24-1 with TRBJ1-2; D perhaps matches TRBD1 (5 bases). Trimming took off 4 bases at V and 0 bases at J, with 11 bases between the two ends. There are 15 residues in the CDR3. Germline values: CDR1 KGHDR, CDR2 SFDVKD. In nucleotides, the CDR3 is TGTGCCACCAGTGACCCAGGGAGTACTAACTATGGCTACACCTTC. It is translated as CATSDPGSTNYGYTF.

In its sample, this clonotype was seen a few times. The V call is TRBV5-1, the J call TRBJ2-7, with no clear D. The V end was cut by 4 bases, the J end by 0 bases, with 14 bases between. The length of the CDR3 is 15 residues. Germline loops: CDR1 SGHRS, CDR2 YFSETQ. CDR3 bases: TGCGCCAGCAGCGCCACAGTCTCTAGCTCCTACGAGCAGTACTTC. It translates to CASSATVSSSYEQYF.

Concerning this clonotype: The junction and the germline gene differ at one end; a read error may be behind it. The rearrangement uses TRBV16 and TRBJ2-1; the D gene is possibly TRBD1 (5 bases). Germline CDR1 KGHSY, CDR2 FQNENV. The CDR3 is 12 residues long. The CDR3 DNA is TGTGCCAGCAGCCAACAGGGTAATGAGCAATTCTTC. It translates to CASSQQGNEQFF.

The CDR3 nucleotides read TGTGCCACCAGTGATTTAGGACGAGCCGGGGAGCTGTTTTTT. It is translated as CATSDLGRAGELFF. The chain is built from TRBV24-1 and TRBJ2-2; D not resolved. The CDR3 spans 14 residues. The V end lost 1 base, the J end lost 6 bases, and 8 bases lay between the germline ends. CDR1 and CDR2 (germline): KGHDR, SFDVKD.

This clonotype turned up a few times. Mismatch with germline at one junction end may stem from a read error. This chain links TRBV5-8 with TRBJ2-7; D might be TRBD1 or TRBD2, each matching 5 bases. In germline, CDR1 is SGHTS, CDR2 YDEGEE. This CDR3 spans 16 amino acids. The CDR3 DNA follows: TGCGCCAGCAGCTGGGGACGGATCCTAAGCTCCTACGAGCAGTACTTC. Its translation is CASSWGRILSSYEQYF.

The rearrangement links TRBV3-1 to TRBJ1-6, with a tentative D call TRBD1 (5 bases). This CDR3 spans 15 amino acids. V was trimmed by 1 base and J by 4 bases, leaving 8 bases between them. The germline V gene encodes CDR1 LGHDT and CDR2 YNNKEL (reference sequence). The DNA of the CDR3 is TGTGCCAGCAGCCAAGGACAGCGTTATAATTCACCCCTCCACTTT. It yields the protein CASSQGQRYNSPLHF.